One sample yielded the 5 T cell receptor beta chains listed below, sequenced in a study of follicular helper T cells after annual influenza vaccination. The protocol was immunoSEQ multiplex PCR, while the TCRdb copy is restricted to in-frame clones and leaves out a portion. The profile shows about 9,900 clones, about 80% of them singletons. Time point here: 2013-2014 season, 7 days after vaccination. The sample consisted of CXCR5- memory CD4+ T cells sorted from blood, taken 7 days after influenza vaccination. The receptors originated from an adult who received the influenza vaccine.

V usage is TRBV9 and J usage is TRBJ1-3; TRBD1 is a possible D gene (6 bases). V was shortened by 0 bases and J by 0 bases, with 10 bases between the two germline ends. The CDR3 loop spans 16 amino acids. CDR1 and CDR2 (germline): SGDLS, YYNGEE. In DNA, the CDR3 is TGTGCCAGCAGCGTAGGCCAGGGGAGCTCTGGAAACACCATATATTTT. Its protein is CASSVGQGSSGNTIYF.

This chain joins TRBV4-3 and TRBJ2-7, with unresolved D. Deletions cut 0 bases from V and 0 bases from J, with 6 bases between. This CDR3 is 14 amino acids long. Germline V CDR1 and CDR2: LGHNA, YSLEER. The CDR3 DNA sequence: TGCGCCAGCAGCCAAGATCAGAGCTCCTACGAGCAGTACTTC. It encodes CASSQDQSSYEQYF.

The chain is built from TRBV10-3 and TRBJ1-6; TRBD1 might be the D (6 bases). V gave up 6 bases and J gave up 9 bases, with 15 bases separating them. Germline assignment: CDR1 ENHRY and CDR2 SYGVKD. The CDR3 has 14 amino acids. CDR3 residues: CAISSTGFGSPLHF. The CDR3 nucleotides are TGTGCCATCAGCTCTACAGGGTTTGGTTCACCCCTCCACTTT.

The genes are TRBV5-6 and TRBJ1-2, with a weak D call TRBD1 (5 bases). CDR1 is SGHDT and CDR2 is YYEEEE in the germline V gene. Trimming shortened V by 0 bases and J by 7 bases, and 10 bases separated the two germline ends. The CDR3 has 13 amino acids. The CDR3 DNA reads as TGTGCCAGCAGCTTGGCTGGGGGGAGTGGCTACACCTTC. Translation gives CASSLAGGSGYTF.

V is TRBV19 and J is TRBJ1-5; D is perhaps TRBD1 (6 bases). This CDR3 has 15 amino acids. Trimming removed 3 bases at V and 4 bases at J, with 13 bases between. The germline gives CDR1 LNHDA, CDR2 SQIVND (reference sequence). CDR3 protein: CASSIGGARNQPQHF. In DNA, the CDR3 is TGTGCCAGTAGTATTGGGGGGGCGAGAAATCAGCCCCAGCATTTT.